What follows are 27 T cell receptor beta chains derived from one specimen sequenced in a study of blood T cell repertoires in COVID-19. Clones were read by immunoSEQ multiplex PCR, and TCRdb kept only the in-frame ones, dropping some. The table has about 120,000 clones, about 79% seen once. Sequencing input: peripheral blood. The receptor set was obtained from a woman aged 70-85 years with acute or convalescent COVID-19.

V and J are TRBV11-3 and TRBJ1-1; D gene unclear. In germline, CDR1 is SGHNT, CDR2 YENEEA. V shed 4 bases and J shed 0 bases, with 15 bases lying between them. The CDR3 consists of 16 residues. The CDR3 region has the DNA TGTGCCAGCAGCTCCGGGCCTGGCGGGTTGAACACTGAAGCTTTCTTT. This codes for CASSSGPGGLNTEAFF.

CDR3 sequence (DNA): TGTGCCACCAGAATCCGGGACACCTCCGGGGAAGCTTTCTTT. It translates to CATRIRDTSGEAFF. The V and J genes are TRBV19 and TRBJ1-1; D may be TRBD1 (6 bases). Germline CDR1 reads LNHDA; CDR2 reads SQIVND (reference sequence). The CDR3 covers 14 residues. The V and J ends lost 10 bases and 8 bases respectively, with 23 bases between them.

The rearrangement uses TRBV4-3 and TRBJ1-3, with D unclear. Trimming left V 1 base short and J 1 base short, with 8 bases between. This CDR3 region has 15 residues. Germline assignment: CDR1 LGHNA and CDR2 YSLEER. The CDR3 sequence is CASSQGRASGNTIYF. The CDR3 DNA reads as TGCGCCAGCAGCCAAGGGCGGGCTTCTGGAAACACCATATATTTT.

The genes are TRBV30 and TRBJ2-7, with no clear D. Germline V gene lookup returns CDR1 GTSNPN and CDR2 SVGIG (reference sequence). The CDR3 loop spans 13 amino acids. V gave up 0 bases and J gave up 6 bases, with 12 bases separating them. The CDR3 spells CAWSVLSAGEQYF. In DNA, the CDR3 is TGTGCCTGGAGTGTACTATCGGCCGGCGAGCAGTACTTC. The whole variable domain, filled in from reference TRBV30 and TRBJ2-7, reads SQTIHQWPATLVQPVGSPLSLECTVEGTSNPNLYWYRQAAGRGLQLLFYSVGIGQISSEVPQNLSASRPQDRQFILSSKKLLLSDSGFYLCAWSVLSAGEQYFGPGTRLTVT.

J is TRBJ2-1 and V is TRBV18; D might be TRBD1 (6 bases). The CDR3 runs to 14 residues. Trimming shortened V by 7 bases and J by 5 bases, and 15 bases separated the two germline ends. The germline V gene encodes CDR1 KGHSH and CDR2 LQKENI. CDR3: CASFPTGYDNEQFF. The CDR3 DNA reads TGTGCCAGCTTTCCGACAGGCTACGACAATGAGCAGTTCTTC.

The chain has TRBV4-3 and TRBJ2-1; 9 nucleotides agree with TRBD2. The CDR3 runs to 16 residues. Germline V CDR1 and CDR2: LGHNA, YSLEER. V gave up 4 bases and J gave up 2 bases; unmatched junction bases: 6. The CDR3 reads CASSRLAGTPYNEQFF. DNA of the CDR3: TGCGCCAGCAGCCGCCTAGCGGGGACCCCCTACAATGAGCAGTTCTTC.

This sequence joins TRBV7-9 and TRBJ2-7; 8 nucleotides align to TRBD2. The V gene's germline CDR1 is SEHNR and CDR2 FQNEAQ (reference sequence). The V segment lost 0 bases and the J segment 0 bases; nucleotides outside the gene matches: 7. The CDR3 covers 17 residues. CDR3 region: CASSLAVAGSSSYEQYF. The CDR3 coding sequence is TGTGCCAGCAGCTTAGCGGTAGCGGGGTCCAGCTCCTACGAGCAGTACTTC. Complete variable domain (other parts from reference TRBV7-9 and TRBJ2-7): DTGVSQNPRHKITKRGQNVTFRCDPISEHNRLYWYRQTLGQGPEFLTYFQNEAQLEKSRLLSDRFSAERPKGSFSTLEIQRTEQGDSAMYLCASSLAVAGSSSYEQYFGPGTRLTVT.

The chain uses TRBV21-1 and TRBJ1-1; the tabulated D call, TRBD1, remains unverified against the DNA. TRBV21-1 is a known pseudogene. The CDR3 covers 19 residues. The CDR3 DNA sequence: TGTGCCAGCAGCGGCCAAAACAGGAGCCCCGCCACAATGAACACTGAAGCTTTCTTT. Residues: CASSGQNRSPATMNTEAFF.

This clone appeared a few times. The chain has TRBV11-3 and TRBJ1-6; no definite D call. This CDR3 region has 15 residues. V was shortened by 7 bases and J by 0 bases, with 10 bases between the two germline ends. Germline V gene sequence: CDR1 SGHNT, CDR2 YENEEA. The CDR3, as DNA: TGTGCCAGCACAAAGGAGAGCTCCTATAATTCACCCCTCCACTTT. Amino acid sequence: CASTKESSYNSPLHF.

J is TRBJ1-2 and V is TRBV9, with D possibly TRBD1 on 5 matching bases. Germline-derived CDR1 and CDR2 are SGDLS and YYNGEE. The CDR3 contains 15 residues. V was pared by 4 bases and J by 5 bases, with 18 bases between. The CDR3 DNA reads TGTGCCAGCAGCACAACACCGCGGGACGAATATGGCTACACCTTC. Translation gives CASSTTPRDEYGYTF.

Only a few counts were recorded for this clone. The rearrangement joins TRBV6-2 or TRBV6-3 to TRBJ2-5, with 8 bases identical to TRBD1. Germline trimming cut 0 bases from V and 0 bases from J; bases unmatched to any gene: 3. Germline V lookup: CDR1 MNHEY, CDR2 SVGEGT. This CDR3 region has 16 residues. The CDR3 DNA is TGTGCCAGCAGTTACTCATGGACAGGGTACCAAGAGACCCAGTACTTC. Translating gives CASSYSWTGYQETQYF.

The rearrangement links TRBV6-5 to TRBJ2-3; D is possibly TRBD2 (6 bases). The germline V gene encodes CDR1 MNHEY and CDR2 SVGAGI. The CDR3 has 13 residues. The V end was cut by 0 bases, the J end by 9 bases, with 10 bases between. The chain's CDR3 is CASSYSEGGTQYF. The DNA of the CDR3 is TGTGCCAGCAGTTACTCGGAGGGTGGCACGCAGTATTTT.

The V call is TRBV19, the J call TRBJ1-5, with TRBD1 matching 7 bases. CDR1 and CDR2 from the germline V gene are LNHDA and SQIVND (reference sequence). V gave up 6 bases and J gave up 4 bases; unmatched junction bases: 9. The CDR3 is 15 residues long. The CDR3 here is CASRYGLTGNQPQHF. The CDR3 DNA reads TGTGCCAGTAGGTACGGGTTGACAGGGAATCAGCCCCAGCATTTT.

The V and J genes are TRBV7-9 and TRBJ1-1; TRBD1 aligns across 7 bases. The V and J ends lost 2 bases and 11 bases, in that order; junction bases with no gene match: 5. This CDR3 is built from 12 residues. Germline values: CDR1 SEHNR, CDR2 FQNEAQ (reference sequence). The CDR3 protein is CASSLKGGAAFF. CDR3 sequence (DNA): TGTGCCAGCAGCTTAAAAGGGGGCGCCGCTTTCTTT.

The chain has TRBV28 and TRBJ2-1, with 8 bases lining up with TRBD2. Germline V CDR1 and CDR2: MDHEN, SYDVKM. V lost 3 bases to trimming and J lost 10 bases; unmatched junction nucleotides: 11. The CDR3 is 15 residues long. The CDR3 coding sequence is TGTGCCAGCAGTTTTTGGCCGGCGGGGGGAGCGGAGCAGTTCTTC. This gives the protein CASSFWPAGGAEQFF.

The V gene is TRBV11-2, the J gene TRBJ2-2, with D perhaps TRBD1 (5 bases). CDR3 length: 15 residues. The V end was cut by 4 bases, the J end by 5 bases, with 14 bases between. Germline-derived CDR1 and CDR2 are SGHAT and FQNNGV. The CDR3: CASSSRTGRTGELFF. CDR3 bases: TGTGCCAGCAGCTCCAGAACAGGCCGGACCGGGGAGCTGTTTTTT.

The chain employs TRBV30 and TRBJ2-3, with 8 nucleotides matching TRBD2. V dropped 2 bases and J dropped 2; count of bases not matched to a gene: 6. In germline, CDR1 is GTSNPN, CDR2 SVGIG (reference sequence). This CDR3 is 15 amino acids long. The CDR3 region is CAWSKSGGYTDTQYF. The CDR3 DNA reads TGTGCCTGGAGTAAAAGCGGGGGTTACACAGATACGCAGTATTTT.

The chain combines TRBV27 with TRBJ1-2, with 10 nucleotides matching TRBD1. CDR1 and CDR2 from the germline V gene are MNHEY and SMNVEV (reference sequence). This CDR3 contains 13 residues. The trim removed 3 bases at V and 8 bases at J, leaving 3 bases unmatched. The CDR3 reads CASSFRTGGGYTF. CDR3 coding DNA: TGTGCCAGCAGTTTTAGGACAGGGGGGGGCTACACCTTC.

This clone was observed a few times. The chain joins TRBV7-2 to TRBJ2-1, with TRBD2 matching 9 bases. The CDR3 spans 16 residues. Germline V gene sequence: CDR1 SGHTA, CDR2 FQGNSA. The V segment lost 4 bases and the J segment 2 bases; nucleotides outside the gene matches: 6. The CDR3, as DNA: TGTGCCAGCAGCTCTCCGGCGGGGGGGGCCTACAATGAGCAGTTCTTC. Its translation is CASSSPAGGAYNEQFF.

V is TRBV13 and J is TRBJ1-1, with D possibly matching TRBD1 (5 bases). The CDR3 totals 16 residues. The germline V and J ends were trimmed by 6 bases and 1 base, with 18 bases remaining between them. Germline V gene lookup returns CDR1 PRHDT and CDR2 FYEKMQ (reference sequence). Here the CDR3 DNA reads TGTGCCAGCAGTCACCCTCCAGGGATGGGGAACACTGAAGCTTTCTTT. Amino acid sequence: CASSHPPGMGNTEAFF.

V and J are TRBV11-2 and TRBJ2-5; D is uncertain. The germline gives CDR1 SGHAT, CDR2 FQNNGV. V gave up 2 bases and J gave up 2 bases, with 12 bases separating them. The CDR3 contains 15 residues. CDR3 sequence (DNA): TGTGCCAGCAGCTTAAATGTCGGTTCTCAAGAGACCCAGTACTTC. It specifies CASSLNVGSQETQYF.

This clone appeared a single time. The rearrangement uses TRBV6-2 or TRBV6-3 and TRBJ1-1; TRBD1 might be the D (5 bases). Trimming shortened V by 4 bases and J by 1 base, and 10 bases separated the two germline ends. There are 14 residues in the CDR3. Germline lookup yields CDR1 MNHEY and CDR2 SVGEGT. This CDR3 reads CASSSAGGNTEAFF. Written as DNA, the CDR3 is TGTGCCAGCAGTTCGGCCGGGGGGAACACTGAAGCTTTCTTT.

The gene calls are TRBV6-5 and TRBJ1-1, with no clear D. The V gene lost 2 bases and the J gene lost 3 bases, with 4 bases spanning the gap. The CDR3 sequence is 12 residues long. Germline-derived CDR1 and CDR2 are MNHEY and SVGAGI. CDR3 protein: CASSYRDTEAFF. Here the CDR3 DNA reads TGTGCCAGCAGTTACCGTGACACTGAAGCTTTCTTT.

The chain carries TRBV6-1 and TRBJ1-2; a weak D match, TRBD1 (5 bases). CDR1 and CDR2 from the germline V gene are MNHNS and SASEGT. With 5 bases removed from V and 0 bases from J, the gap between germline ends came to 10 bases. The CDR3 sequence is 14 residues long. For the CDR3, the DNA is TGTGCCAGCAGTCCTTCGACAGCTAACTATGGCTACACCTTC. Its protein product is CASSPSTANYGYTF.

This clone was detected only a few times. The CDR3 DNA is TGTGCCAGCAGCCCACAGGGAAGGGGCTACACCTTC. It is translated as CASSPQGRGYTF. The V call is TRBV14, the J call TRBJ1-2; D perhaps matches TRBD1 (6 bases). CDR3 length: 12 amino acids. Per germline, CDR1 SGHDN and CDR2 FVKESK. V was clipped by 4 bases and J by 8 bases, with 11 bases between them.

This clone was found a few times. The rearrangement joins TRBV2 to TRBJ1-6; D perhaps matches TRBD1 (6 bases). CDR3 length: 18 amino acids. CDR1 SNHLY and CDR2 FYNNEI come from the germline V gene. V shed 4 bases and J shed 0 bases, with 16 bases lying between them. The CDR3 DNA is TGTGCCAGCAGTGGATCCCGGGAGGGGGGCTCCTATAATTCACCCCTCCACTTT. Translating it yields CASSGSREGGSYNSPLHF.

V gene TRBV6-5 combines with J gene TRBJ2-3, with D tentatively TRBD2 (6 bases). Trimming removed 6 bases at V and 2 bases at J, with 12 bases between. CDR1 is MNHEY, CDR2 SVGAGI, per germline. CDR3 size: 14 residues. CDR3 nucleotides: TGTGCCAGCAGCCGGGACTTTCCCACAGATACGCAGTATTTT. As protein: CASSRDFPTDTQYF.